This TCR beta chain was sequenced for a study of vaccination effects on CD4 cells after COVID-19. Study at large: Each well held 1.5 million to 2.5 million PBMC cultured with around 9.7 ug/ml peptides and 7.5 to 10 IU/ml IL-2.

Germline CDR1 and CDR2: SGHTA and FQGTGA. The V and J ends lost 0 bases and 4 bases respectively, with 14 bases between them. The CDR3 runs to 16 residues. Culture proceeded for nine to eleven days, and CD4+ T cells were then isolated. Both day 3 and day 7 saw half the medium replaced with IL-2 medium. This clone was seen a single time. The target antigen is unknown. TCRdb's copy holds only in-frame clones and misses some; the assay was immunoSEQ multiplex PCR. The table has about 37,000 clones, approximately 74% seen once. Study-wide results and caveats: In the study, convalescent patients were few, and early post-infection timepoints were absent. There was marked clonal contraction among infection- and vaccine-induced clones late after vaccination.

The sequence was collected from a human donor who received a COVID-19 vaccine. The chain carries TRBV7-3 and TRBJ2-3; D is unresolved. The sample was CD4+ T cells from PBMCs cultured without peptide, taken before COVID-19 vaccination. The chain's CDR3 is CASSLTSAATPDTQYF. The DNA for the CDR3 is TGTGCCAGCAGCTTAACCAGCGCCGCTACCCCAGATACGCAGTATTTT.